This is a list of T cell receptor beta chains from one sample in a study of blood T cell repertoires in COVID-19. Assay used: immunoSEQ multiplex PCR; TCRdb lists only in-frame clones, some missing. The sample includes about 250,000 clones, 88% seen only once; the top ten take 2.5% to 3%. The source material was PBMCs or T cells enriched from blood (not recorded which). The source of these receptors is a woman aged 50 to 60 who had recovered from COVID-19. CDR3s include the opening cysteine and the closing phenylalanine or tryptophan. A D gene is named only where the DNA matches it firmly. A row's size may be missing; if present it is once, few, many or a size class.

v_gene	abundance	d_gene	j_gene	CDR3aa	CDR3nt
TRBV10-2	.	TRBD2	TRBJ2-2	CASSESGRARGGELFF	TGCGCCAGCAGTGAGTCCGGGAGGGCCAGGGGCGGGGAGCTGTTTTTT
TRBV25-1	once	TRBD2	TRBJ2-1	CARNLAGRLSYNEQFF	TGTGCCAGAAATTTAGCGGGTCGCCTCTCCTACAATGAGCAGTTCTTC
TRBV29-1	once	.	TRBJ2-7	CSVEGGFNYEQYF	TGCAGCGTTGAGGGGGGATTCAATTACGAGCAGTACTTC
TRBV23-1	.	.	TRBJ1-6	CASSQSRGTPGPPHF	TGCGCCAGCAGTCAATCCAGGGGCACACCAGGGCCCCCCCACTTT
TRBV24-1	.	TRBD2	TRBJ2-1	CATSHAGLAGGRGYNEQFF	TGTGCCACCAGTCATGCGGGACTAGCGGGAGGGAGGGGCTACAATGAGCAGTTCTTC
TRBV18	.	.	TRBJ2-1	CASSPGQNNEQFF	TGTGCCAGCTCACCAGGTCAGAACAATGAGCAGTTCTTC
TRBV15	.	TRBD1	TRBJ2-1	CATSRTKGGTGRNNEQFF	TGTGCCACCAGCAGAACGAAAGGAGGGACAGGGAGGAACAATGAGCAGTTCTTC
TRBV19	.	.	TRBJ2-3	CASSMSLAGTDTQYF	TGTGCCAGTAGTATGTCTCTAGCCGGCACAGATACGCAGTATTTT
TRBV7-9	.	.	TRBJ1-3	CASSLQHSRLGNTIYF	TGTGCCAGCAGCTTACAGCACAGTCGGCTTGGAAACACCATATATTTT
TRBV7-2	.	.	TRBJ1-2	CASSTDFANYGYTF	TGTGCCAGCAGCACGGACTTTGCCAACTATGGCTACACCTTC
TRBV12-3/TRBV12-4	.	.	TRBJ1-2	CASSSQGPYGYTF	TGTGCCAGCAGTTCACAGGGACCCTATGGCTACACCTTC
TRBV19	once	TRBD1	TRBJ2-5	CASSISGQGAQETQYF	TGTGCCAGTAGTATAAGCGGACAGGGGGCCCAAGAGACCCAGTACTTC
TRBV19	.	TRBD1	TRBJ2-1	CASSIGDRYNEQFF	TGTGCCAGTAGTATAGGGGACAGATACAATGAGCAGTTCTTC
TRBV28	.	.	TRBJ1-1	CASSSPGTLNTEAFF	TGTGCCAGCAGTTCGCCCGGGACATTGAACACTGAAGCTTTCTTT
TRBV18	.	.	TRBJ2-3	CASSPVASTDTQYF	TGTGCCAGCTCACCAGTAGCTAGCACAGATACGCAGTATTTT
TRBV27	.	.	TRBJ2-5	CASSSPRRETQYF	TGTGCCAGCAGTTCGCCGAGGCGGGAGACCCAGTACTTC
TRBV28	.	TRBD2	TRBJ2-7	CASSPRTSGSYEQYF	TGTGCCAGCAGTCCCAGGACTAGCGGATCCTACGAGCAGTACTTC
TRBV15	.	TRBD1	TRBJ2-3	CATSRERGTGLTDTQYF	TGTGCCACCAGCAGAGAAAGAGGGACAGGGTTGACAGATACGCAGTATTTT
TRBV20-1	.	.	TRBJ1-5	CSASNPRGNQPQHF	TGCAGTGCTAGTAATCCCAGGGGCAATCAGCCCCAGCATTTT
TRBV10-2	once	.	TRBJ1-4	CASRGAANEKLFF	TGCGCCAGCAGGGGAGCGGCTAATGAAAAACTGTTTTTT
TRBV7-9	.	TRBD2	TRBJ2-3	CASSFPFRLAGRTDTQYF	TGTGCCAGCAGCTTCCCCTTTCGACTAGCGGGGCGGACAGATACGCAGTATTTT
TRBV4-1	.	.	TRBJ1-5	CASSQDQAGPGSQHF	TGCGCCAGCAGCCAAGATCAGGCGGGCCCTGGGTCCCAGCATTTT
TRBV6-1	.	.	TRBJ1-5	CASSDTFRSSNQPQHF	TGTGCCAGCAGTGACACTTTTCGGAGTAGCAATCAGCCCCAGCATTTT
TRBV28	.	TRBD2	TRBJ2-7	CASRTTSGGLSYEQYF	TGTGCCAGCAGAACTACTAGCGGAGGACTCTCCTACGAGCAGTACTTC
TRBV7-3	.	TRBD1	TRBJ2-1	CASSWTGYNEQFF	TGTGCCAGCAGCTGGACAGGGTACAATGAGCAGTTCTTC
TRBV7-3	.	.	TRBJ1-2	CASSTRDSGYTF	TGTGCCAGCAGCACGCGGGACTCTGGCTACACCTTC
TRBV7-3	.	TRBD1	TRBJ2-2	CASSLGTGFTGELFF	TGTGCCAGCAGCTTAGGGACAGGGTTCACCGGGGAGCTGTTTTTT
TRBV28	few	.	TRBJ1-4	CASTVGGTNEKLFF	TGTGCCAGCACCGTGGGGGGGACTAATGAAAAACTGTTTTTT
TRBV24-1	few	.	TRBJ1-3	CATADSRSGNTIYF	TGTGCCACCGCGGACAGTCGCTCTGGAAACACCATATATTTT
TRBV11-1	once	.	TRBJ2-3	CASSFASVGTDTQYF	TGTGCCAGCAGCTTCGCTAGCGTGGGCACAGATACGCAGTATTTT
TRBV7-3	.	TRBD2	TRBJ2-1	CASSSPTSGSNRQFF	TGTGCCAGCAGCTCACCGACTAGCGGGAGTAATAGGCAGTTCTTC
TRBV12-5	.	.	TRBJ1-1	CASGPEETEAFF	TGTGCTAGTGGACCTGAGGAAACTGAAGCTTTCTTT
TRBV19	once	TRBD1	TRBJ1-2	CASSAPGQAGYGYTF	TGTGCCAGTAGTGCACCGGGACAGGCTGGGTATGGCTACACCTTC
TRBV6-5	.	.	TRBJ2-1	CASSTRQVTYNEQFF	TGTGCCAGCAGTACAAGACAGGTTACTTACAATGAGCAGTTCTTC
TRBV4-2	.	.	TRBJ1-2	CASSQEMRGYTF	TGTGCCAGCAGCCAAGAAATGAGAGGCTACACCTTC